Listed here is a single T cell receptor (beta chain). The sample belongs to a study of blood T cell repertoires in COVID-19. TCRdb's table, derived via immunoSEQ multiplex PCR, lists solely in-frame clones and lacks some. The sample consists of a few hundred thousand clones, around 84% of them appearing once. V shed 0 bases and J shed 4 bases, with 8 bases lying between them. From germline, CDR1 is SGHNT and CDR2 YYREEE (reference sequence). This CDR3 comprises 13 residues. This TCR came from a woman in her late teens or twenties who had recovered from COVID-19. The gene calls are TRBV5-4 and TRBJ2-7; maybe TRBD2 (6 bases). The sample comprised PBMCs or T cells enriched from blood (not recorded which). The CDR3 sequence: CASSLDGGYEQYF. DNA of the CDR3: TGTGCCAGCAGCTTGGATGGAGGGTACGAGCAGTACTTC.